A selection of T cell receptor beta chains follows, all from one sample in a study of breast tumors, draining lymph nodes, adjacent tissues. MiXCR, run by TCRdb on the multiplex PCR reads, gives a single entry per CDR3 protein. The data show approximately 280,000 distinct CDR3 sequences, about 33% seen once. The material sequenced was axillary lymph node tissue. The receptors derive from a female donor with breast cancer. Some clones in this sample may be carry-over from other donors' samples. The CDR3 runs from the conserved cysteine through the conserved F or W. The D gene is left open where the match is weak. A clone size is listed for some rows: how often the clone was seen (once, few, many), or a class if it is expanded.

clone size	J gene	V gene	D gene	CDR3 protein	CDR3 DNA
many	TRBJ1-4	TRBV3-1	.	CASSQRRELFF	TGTGCCAGCAGCCAGCGTAGGGAACTGTTTTTT
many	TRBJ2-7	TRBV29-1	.	CSATQGGSYEQYF	TGCAGCGCTACGCAGGGGGGCAGCTACGAGCAGTACTTC
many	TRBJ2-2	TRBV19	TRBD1	CASSMDRETGELFF	TGTGCCAGTAGTATGGACAGGGAAACCGGGGAGCTGTTTTTT
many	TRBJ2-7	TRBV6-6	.	CASTPKNRAGEYEQYF	TGTGCCAGCACTCCGAAAAACAGGGCGGGAGAATACGAGCAGTACTTC
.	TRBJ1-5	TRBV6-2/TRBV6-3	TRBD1	CASSHYDRGSQPQHF	TGTGCCAGCAGTCACTATGACAGGGGAAGTCAGCCCCAGCATTTT
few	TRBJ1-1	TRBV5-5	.	CASSFWLNTEAFF	TGTGCCAGCAGCTTTTGGTTGAACACTGAAGCTTTCTTT
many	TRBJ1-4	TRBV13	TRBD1	CASSLTGSVANEKLFF	TGTGCCAGCAGCTTGACAGGGTCGGTAGCTAATGAAAAACTGTTTTTT
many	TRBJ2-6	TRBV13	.	CASSARGAGANVLTF	TGTGCCAGCAGCGCGAGGGGTGCTGGGGCCAACGTCCTGACTTTC
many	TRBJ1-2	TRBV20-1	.	CSVVTGSGYTF	TGCAGTGTTGTTACAGGGAGTGGCTACACCTTC
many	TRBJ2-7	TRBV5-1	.	CASSLGEYEQYF	TGCGCCAGCAGCTTGGGGGAATACGAGCAGTACTTC
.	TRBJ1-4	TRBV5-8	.	CASSLDGLGNEKLFF	TGTGCCAGCAGCTTGGATGGGCTAGGGAATGAAAAACTGTTTTTT
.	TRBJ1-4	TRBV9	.	CASSVGTSTNEKLFF	TGTGCCAGCAGCGTAGGGACTTCGACTAATGAAAAACTGTTTTTT
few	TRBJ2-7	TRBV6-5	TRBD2	CASSYSAGGNYEQYF	TGTGCCAGCAGTTACTCAGCGGGAGGGAACTACGAGCAGTACTTC
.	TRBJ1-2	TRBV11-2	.	CASSSRQRGYTF	TGTGCCAGCAGCTCCCGACAGCGCGGCTACACCTTC
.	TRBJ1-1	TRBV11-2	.	CASSTAGGVTEAFF	TGTGCCAGCAGCACAGCGGGCGGGGTGACTGAAGCTTTCTTT
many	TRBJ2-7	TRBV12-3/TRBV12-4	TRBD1	CASRENRGRFYEQYF	TGTGCCAGCAGGGAAAACAGGGGGCGATTTTACGAGCAGTACTTC
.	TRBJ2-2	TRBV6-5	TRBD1	CASSLFGQGDTGELFF	TGTGCCAGCAGTTTATTCGGGCAGGGGGACACCGGGGAGCTGTTTTTT
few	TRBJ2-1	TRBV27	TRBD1	CASSSWDRVNEQFF	TGTGCCAGCAGTTCCTGGGACAGGGTGAATGAGCAGTTCTTC
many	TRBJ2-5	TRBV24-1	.	CATSDFMETQYF	TGTGCCACCAGTGATTTTATGGAGACCCAGTACTTC
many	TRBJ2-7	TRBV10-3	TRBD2	CAISELAGYYEQYF	TGTGCCATCAGTGAACTAGCGGGCTACTACGAGCAGTACTTC
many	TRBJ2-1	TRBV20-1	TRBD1	CSAFRDRGSNEQFF	TGCAGTGCTTTCCGGGACAGGGGAAGCAATGAGCAGTTCTTC
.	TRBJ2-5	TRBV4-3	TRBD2	CASSPRVSGTETQYF	TGCGCCAGCTCCCCCCGGGTTAGCGGGACGGAGACCCAGTACTTC